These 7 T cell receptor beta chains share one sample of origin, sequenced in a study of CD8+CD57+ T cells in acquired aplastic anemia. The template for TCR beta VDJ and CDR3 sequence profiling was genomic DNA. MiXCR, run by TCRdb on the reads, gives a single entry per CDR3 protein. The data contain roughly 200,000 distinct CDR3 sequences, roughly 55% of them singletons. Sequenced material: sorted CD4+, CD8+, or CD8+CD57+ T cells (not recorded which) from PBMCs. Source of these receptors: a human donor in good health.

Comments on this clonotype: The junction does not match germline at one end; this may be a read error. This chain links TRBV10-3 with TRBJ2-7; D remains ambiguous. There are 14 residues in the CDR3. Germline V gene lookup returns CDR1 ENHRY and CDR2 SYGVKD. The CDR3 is CASSESRVSGEQYF. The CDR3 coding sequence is TGTGCCAGCAGTGAATCCCGGGTATCGGGCGAGCAGTACTTC.

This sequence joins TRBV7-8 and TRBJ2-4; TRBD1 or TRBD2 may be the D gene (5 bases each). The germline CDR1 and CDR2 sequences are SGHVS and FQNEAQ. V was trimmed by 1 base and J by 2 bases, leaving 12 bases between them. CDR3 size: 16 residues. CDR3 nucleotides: TGTGCCAGCAGCTTAGTAGGGCAGGGACCCAAAAACATTCAGTACTTC. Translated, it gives CASSLVGQGPKNIQYF. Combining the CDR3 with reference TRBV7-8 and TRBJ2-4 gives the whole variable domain GAGVSQSPRYKVAKRGQDVALRCDPISGHVSLFWYQQALGQGPEFLTYFQNEAQLDKSGLPSDRFFAERPEGSVSTLKIQRTQQEDSAVYLCASSLVGQGPKNIQYFGAGTRLSVL.

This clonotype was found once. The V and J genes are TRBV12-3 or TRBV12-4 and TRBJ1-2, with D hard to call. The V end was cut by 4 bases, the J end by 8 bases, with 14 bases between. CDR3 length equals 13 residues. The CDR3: CASSSGTALGYTF. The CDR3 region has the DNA TGTGCCAGCAGTTCCGGCACGGCCCTCGGCTACACCTTC.

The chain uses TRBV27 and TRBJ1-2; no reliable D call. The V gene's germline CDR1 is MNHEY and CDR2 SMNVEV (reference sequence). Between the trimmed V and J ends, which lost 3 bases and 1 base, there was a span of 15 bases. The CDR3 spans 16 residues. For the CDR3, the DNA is TGTGCCAGCAGTTTTACGTCCGACCCGATTAACTATGGCTACACCTTC. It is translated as CASSFTSDPINYGYTF.

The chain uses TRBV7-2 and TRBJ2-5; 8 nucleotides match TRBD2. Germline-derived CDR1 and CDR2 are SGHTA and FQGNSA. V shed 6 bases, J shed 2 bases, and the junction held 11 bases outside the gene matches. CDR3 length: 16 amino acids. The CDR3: CASSWDAGGNQETQYF. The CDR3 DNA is TGTGCCAGCAGTTGGGATGCGGGGGGCAATCAAGAGACCCAGTACTTC.

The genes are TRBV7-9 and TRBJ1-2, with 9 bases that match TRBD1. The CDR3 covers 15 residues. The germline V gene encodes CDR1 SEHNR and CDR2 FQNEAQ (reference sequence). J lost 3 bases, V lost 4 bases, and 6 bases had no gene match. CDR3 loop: CASSSRRTGDYGYTF. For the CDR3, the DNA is TGTGCCAGCAGCTCAAGGAGGACAGGGGACTATGGCTACACCTTC.

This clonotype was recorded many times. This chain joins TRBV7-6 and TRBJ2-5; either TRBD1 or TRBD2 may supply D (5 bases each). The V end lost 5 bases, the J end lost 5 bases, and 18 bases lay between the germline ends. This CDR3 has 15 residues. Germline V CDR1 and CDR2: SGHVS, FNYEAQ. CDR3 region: CASSTSDTWGETQYF. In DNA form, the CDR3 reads TGTGCCAGCAGCACCAGCGATACTTGGGGGGAGACCCAGTACTTC.